The 22 T cell receptor beta chains below come from one sample, sequenced in a study of radiotherapy plus CTLA-4 blockade in lung cancer. The data were produced by immunoSEQ multiplex PCR, yet TCRdb's version contains in-frame clones alone and is incomplete. This table holds about 83,000 clones, around 81% found once. The sample in question was peripheral blood, obtained from a patient treated with radiotherapy plus ipilimumab. The receptors were sampled from a human donor with non-small cell lung cancer who had a partial response to radiotherapy plus ipilimumab. Some clones in this sample may be carry-over from other donors' samples.

In nucleotides, the CDR3 is TGTGCCAGCAGTACCGTCCTAGGATACAATGAGCAGTTCTTC. Protein product: CASSTVLGYNEQFF. This rearrangement joins TRBV28 to TRBJ2-1; D gene unclear. Germline CDR1 reads MDHEN; CDR2 reads SYDVKM. V was shortened by 5 bases and J by 4 bases, with 12 bases between the two germline ends. The CDR3 totals 14 residues. The entire variable domain, with the rest obtained from reference TRBV28 and TRBJ2-1, is as follows: DVKVTQSSRYLVKRTGEKVFLECVQDMDHENMFWYRQDPGLGLRLIYFSYDVKMKEKGDIPEGYSVSREKKERFSLILESASTNQTSMYLCASSTVLGYNEQFFGPGTRLTVL.

In this sample, this clone turned up many times. The CDR3 DNA reads TGTGCCAGCAGCACACACAGGGCTGGAAACACCATATATTTT. Its translation is CASSTHRAGNTIYF. The chain joins TRBV13 to TRBJ1-3; tentatively, D is TRBD1 (6 bases). The CDR3 has 14 amino acids. Germline CDR1 is PRHDT and CDR2 is FYEKMQ (reference sequence). Trimming stripped 5 bases from V and 2 bases from J, with 10 bases between.

V gene TRBV7-3 combines with J gene TRBJ2-2; 7 nucleotides align to TRBD2. The CDR3 length is 16 residues. In germline, CDR1 is SGHTA, CDR2 FQGTGA. V lost 4 bases, J lost 0 bases, and 5 bases stayed unmatched. CDR3 in DNA: TGTGCCAGCAGCTCATTTCTAGCGGCGAACACCGGGGAGCTGTTTTTT. Encoded protein: CASSSFLAANTGELFF.

The chain links TRBV4-3 to TRBJ1-4; TRBD1 aligns across 9 bases. Germline V gene sequence: CDR1 LGHNA, CDR2 YSLEER. The CDR3 is 17 amino acids. V was clipped by 2 bases and J by 8 bases; unmatched bases: 12. CDR3 nucleotide sequence: TGCGCCAGCAGCCAACGACCCGGGACAGGGAGGGTGGAAAAACTGTTTTTT. Translating gives CASSQRPGTGRVEKLFF.

The V gene is TRBV5-1, the J gene TRBJ2-5, with D perhaps matching TRBD2 (5 bases). The CDR3 contains 17 residues. Germline CDR1 is SGHRS and CDR2 is YFSETQ. Between the trimmed V and J ends, which lost 0 bases and 4 bases, there was a span of 19 bases. The DNA of the CDR3 is TGCGCCAGCAGCTTGGCCTCTCGTGGGGAGCGAGGAGAGACCCAGTACTTC. Translating it yields CASSLASRGERGETQYF. Drawing the rest from reference TRBV5-1 and TRBJ2-5, the complete variable domain is KAGVTQTPRYLIKTRGQQVTLSCSPISGHRSVSWYQQTPGQGLQFLFEYFSETQRNKGNFPGRFSGRQFSNSRSEMNVSTLELGDSALYLCASSLASRGERGETQYFGPGTRLLVL.

The chain recombines TRBV7-9 with TRBJ1-2, with D possibly matching TRBD1 (6 bases). The CDR3 sequence is 15 residues long. V was shortened by 5 bases and J by 1 base, with 14 bases between the two germline ends. CDR1 and CDR2 (germline): SEHNR, FQNEAQ (reference sequence). CDR3 coding DNA: TGTGCCAGCAGCCCCGGACAGCCGCTTAACTATGGCTACACCTTC. Its translation is CASSPGQPLNYGYTF. The full variable domain, in which reference TRBV7-9 and TRBJ1-2 provide the parts outside the CDR3, is DTGVSQNPRHKITKRGQNVTFRCDPISEHNRLYWYRQTLGQGPEFLTYFQNEAQLEKSRLLSDRFSAERPKGSFSTLEIQRTEQGDSAMYLCASSPGQPLNYGYTFGSGTRLTVV.

In this sample, this clone turned up a few times. This rearrangement joins TRBV7-7 to TRBJ2-7; D may be TRBD2 (5 bases). Germline assignment: CDR1 SSHAT and CDR2 FNYEAQ (reference sequence). The CDR3 extends over 13 amino acids. Deletions cut 5 bases from V and 6 bases from J, with 14 bases between. The CDR3 spells CASSVTRGSEQYF. CDR3 DNA sequence: TGTGCCAGCAGCGTAACCCGGGGATCCGAGCAGTACTTC.

The chain recombines TRBV18 with TRBJ1-4; 10 bases are shared with TRBD1. V gave up 3 bases and J gave up 8 bases; unmatched junction bases: 9. Germline CDR1 is KGHSH and CDR2 is LQKENI. This CDR3 spans 16 amino acids. This chain's CDR3 is CASSPALPGQGEKLFF. The CDR3 coding sequence is TGTGCCAGCTCACCCGCCTTACCGGGACAGGGGGAAAAACTGTTTTTT.

The chain has TRBV28 and TRBJ1-2; no definite D call. The germline gives CDR1 MDHEN, CDR2 SYDVKM. This CDR3 has 16 amino acids. The germline V and J ends were trimmed by 6 bases and 0 bases, with 17 bases remaining between them. In DNA, the CDR3 is TGTGCCAGCAGCCCCGGGGATCTGGCCCCTAACTATGGCTACACCTTC. It translates to CASSPGDLAPNYGYTF.

This chain connects TRBV6-5 to TRBJ2-1; 13 bases match TRBD2. CDR3 length: 14 residues. The germline V gene encodes CDR1 MNHEY and CDR2 SVGAGI. V was clipped by 6 bases and J by 12 bases; unmatched bases: 8. CDR3 loop: CASRTSGRVTGQFF. CDR3 nucleotides: TGTGCCAGCAGAACTAGCGGGAGGGTAACGGGGCAGTTCTTC.

The chain has TRBV19 and TRBJ2-7, with 8 bases identical to TRBD1. V trimming: 4 bases; J trimming: 0 bases; junction bases outside the gene matches: 2. Germline CDR1 and CDR2: LNHDA and SQIVND (reference sequence). The CDR3 spans 14 residues. The CDR3 DNA sequence: TGTGCCAGTAGTACACAGGGGGACTCCTACGAGCAGTACTTC. Its translation is CASSTQGDSYEQYF.

This chain connects TRBV7-3 to TRBJ2-1, with 15 bases matching TRBD2. Germline assignment: CDR1 SGHTA and CDR2 FQGTGA. With 3 bases clipped from V and 2 bases from J, the junction kept 8 bases outside the gene matches. This CDR3 has 19 amino acids. The CDR3 loop reads CASSFTGLAGGAAYNEQFF. For the CDR3, the DNA is TGTGCCAGCAGCTTTACGGGACTAGCGGGGGGAGCGGCCTACAATGAGCAGTTCTTC.

V is TRBV5-1 and J is TRBJ1-4, with D tentatively TRBD1 (6 bases). V lost 0 bases and J 10 bases, leaving 22 bases between the germline ends. Germline CDR1 is SGHRS and CDR2 is YFSETQ. The CDR3 spans 17 residues. CDR3 residues: CASSLGTGLISGGKLFF. DNA for the CDR3: TGCGCCAGCAGCTTGGGTACAGGGTTGATCTCGGGGGGAAAACTGTTTTTT.

This rearrangement joins TRBV19 to TRBJ2-5, with D possibly TRBD1 on 6 matching bases. The J call may be incorrect, as the DNA end agrees better with TRBJ2-7. Per germline, CDR1 LNHDA and CDR2 SQIVND (reference sequence). This CDR3 has 13 residues. CDR3 amino acids: CASSKTGSYEQYF. Written as DNA, the CDR3 is TGTGCCAGTAGTAAGACAGGATCCTACGAGCAGTACTTC.

The chain carries TRBV5-4 and TRBJ2-1; the D gene is possibly TRBD2 (6 bases). Germline CDR1 and CDR2: SGHNT and YYREEE (reference sequence). This CDR3 spans 15 amino acids. The V end was cut by 6 bases, the J end by 6 bases, with 19 bases between. The CDR3 nucleotides read TGTGCCAGCAAAAGCCCCCCGGACGGGGGCAATGAGCAGTTCTTC. It encodes CASKSPPDGGNEQFF.

The CDR3 loop reads CANPGGWAGEQFF. In DNA, the CDR3 is TGCGCCAATCCTGGGGGCTGGGCTGGGGAGCAGTTCTTC. This chain links TRBV23-1 with TRBJ2-1; D possibly corresponds to TRBD1 (6 bases). TRBV23-1 counts as an open reading frame of uncertain function. V lost 10 bases and J lost 10, with 20 bases in between. This CDR3 has 13 residues.

The chain recombines TRBV5-3 with TRBJ1-2; TRBD1 agrees at 7 bases. TRBV5-3 counts as an open reading frame of uncertain function. CDR3 size: 15 residues. The V gene end was trimmed by 2 bases and the J gene end by 1 base; junction bases not matched to a gene: 5. This chain's CDR3 is CARSLGGGRNYGYTF. Written as DNA, the CDR3 is TGTGCCAGAAGCTTAGGGGGCGGGCGTAACTATGGCTACACCTTC.

The J gene is TRBJ1-1, the V gene TRBV7-9; D call uncertain. CDR1 SEHNR and CDR2 FQNEAQ come from the germline V gene (reference sequence). The CDR3 length is 13 residues. V shed 3 bases and J shed 0 bases, with 5 bases lying between them. DNA for the CDR3: TGTGCCAGCAGCTTCGGGTTGAACACTGAAGCTTTCTTT. Its protein product is CASSFGLNTEAFF.

Only a few counts were recorded for this clone. The chain combines TRBV10-3 with TRBJ1-3; tentative D call: TRBD1 (6 bases). The V end lost 10 bases, the J end lost 0 bases, and 13 bases lay between the germline ends. Germline V gene lookup returns CDR1 ENHRY and CDR2 SYGVKD. The CDR3 has 14 residues. CDR3 sequence: CASQTGDSGNTIYF. In nucleotides, the CDR3 is TGTGCCAGCCAGACAGGAGACTCTGGAAACACCATATATTTT.

The rearrangement links TRBV4-2 to TRBJ2-5, with TRBD1 matching over 8 bases. The J call may be in error: the DNA end matches TRBJ2-7 better. The germline gives CDR1 LGHNA, CDR2 YNFKEQ. The CDR3 has 18 amino acids. The CDR3, as DNA: TGTGCCAGCAGCCAAGCCGATCTTAGAGGGACAGGCGGATACGAGCAGTACTTC. This translates into CASSQADLRGTGGYEQYF.

The chain is built from TRBV2 and TRBJ2-2, with D maybe TRBD2 (6 bases). Germline CDR1 is SNHLY and CDR2 is FYNNEI. The CDR3 runs to 14 residues. V dropped 7 bases and J dropped 2 bases, with 11 bases sitting between them. The CDR3 DNA reads as TGTGCCAGCAAGCTAGCGAGTAACACCGGGGAGCTGTTTTTT. Its translation: CASKLASNTGELFF.

The CDR3 DNA reads as TGTGCCAGCAGCCGGAGACTAGCGGGCTCCTACAATGAGCAGTTCTTC. Translation gives CASSRRLAGSYNEQFF. The rearrangement joins TRBV7-2 to TRBJ2-1, with 10 bases identical to TRBD2. Germline V lookup: CDR1 SGHTA, CDR2 FQGNSA. The V gene end was trimmed by 5 bases and the J gene end by 0 bases; junction bases not matched to a gene: 4. The CDR3 runs 16 residues.